This T cell receptor beta chain was observed in a study of molecular identifiers for immune sequencing clone quantification. This clonotype was observed many times. TCRdb analysed the PCR reads with MiXCR anew, one entry per CDR3 protein. This sample has 550,000 to 750,000 distinct CDR3 sequences, with roughly 21% found just once. Germline V gives CDR1 SGHRS, CDR2 YFSETQ. V dropped 2 bases and J dropped 0 bases, with 10 bases sitting between them. The CDR3 has 15 residues. This receptor was taken from a human donor in good health. Some libraries in this study had Jurkat cell RNA spiked in. Sample: naive CD8+ T cells from blood, with Jurkat cell RNA spiked in. Subset in this sample: FACS-sorted CD8+CD4-CCR7+CD45RA+ naive T cells. J is TRBJ2-3 and V is TRBV5-1; D uncertain. The CDR3 DNA reads as TGCGCCAGCAGCTTTAGGCACCCTAGCACAGATACGCAGTATTTT. Encoded protein: CASSFRHPSTDTQYF.